What follows are 18 T cell receptor beta chains derived from one specimen sequenced in a study of PD-L1 blockade in urothelial cancer (dated by TCRdb to about 2017). Explained via the paper, the time point label denotes: peripheral blood 6 weeks after treatment start. Libraries were constructed by the immunoSEQ multiplex PCR assay. TCRdb stores this immuneACCESS table with in-frame sequences only. Part of the clones is absent; in the studies checked, under half of the shortfall reflects unresolved V genes, and no reason is known for the rest. Present in this sample are around 66,000 clones, around nine tenths of which were seen just once. The top ten clonotypes cover 11% of the sample. The source was PBMCs, collected around atezolizumab (anti-PD-L1) treatment. The receptor set was obtained from a man in his sixties with urothelial cancer.

This clone has a single count. The V call is TRBV5-4, the J call TRBJ2-3, with a weak D call TRBD2 (6 bases). Germline V gene data show CDR1 as SGHNT and CDR2 as YYREEE (reference sequence). The CDR3 contains 16 residues. V was cut by 3 bases and J by 0 bases, with 14 bases left in between. The CDR3 DNA reads as TGTGCCAGCAGCTCGCGCGTTAGCGGTAGCACAGATACGCAGTATTTT. This sequence encodes CASSSRVSGSTDTQYF.

The rearrangement uses TRBV7-9 and TRBJ1-1, with no clear D. The CDR3 consists of 14 residues. Trimming shortened V by 2 bases and J by 2 bases, and 9 bases separated the two germline ends. CDR1 is SEHNR, CDR2 FQNEAQ, per germline (reference sequence). This chain's CDR3 is CASSLYVENTEAFF. The CDR3 DNA reads as TGTGCCAGCAGCTTATACGTAGAAAACACTGAAGCTTTCTTT.

V gene TRBV7-9 combines with J gene TRBJ1-2; D perhaps matches TRBD1 (5 bases). Germline CDR1 SEHNR, CDR2 FQNEAQ (reference sequence). V shed 1 base and J shed 4 bases, with 13 bases lying between them. The CDR3 runs to 15 residues. Here the CDR3 reads CASSLVAGRGYGYTF. The CDR3 nucleotides read TGTGCCAGCAGCTTAGTGGCAGGGAGGGGCTATGGCTACACCTTC.

The chain recombines TRBV14 with TRBJ1-2, with TRBD1 identical over 9 bases. In germline, CDR1 is SGHDN, CDR2 FVKESK. V lost 2 bases and J lost 2; bases outside the gene matches: 3. The CDR3 contains 15 residues. CDR3 loop: CASSQLDRGNYGYTF. CDR3 bases: TGTGCCAGCAGCCAACTCGACAGGGGGAACTATGGCTACACCTTC.

The chain recombines TRBV2 with TRBJ1-5, with TRBD1 matching over 8 bases. Germline V gene sequence: CDR1 SNHLY, CDR2 FYNNEI. V dropped 7 bases and J dropped 6; count of bases not matched to a gene: 5. The CDR3 is 13 residues long. The CDR3 sequence: CASIGQGSQPQHF. As DNA, the CDR3 is TGTGCCAGCATCGGACAGGGATCTCAGCCCCAGCATTTT.

The chain is built from TRBV27 and TRBJ2-3; TRBD2 matches 7 bases. The length of the CDR3 is 14 residues. Looked up from germline, CDR1 is MNHEY and CDR2 is SMNVEV (reference sequence). With V trimmed by 5 bases and J by 5 bases, 7 bases remained unmatched. The CDR3 bases are TGTGCCAGCAGTGCGCGGGAGCCGGGAGATACGCAGTATTTT. It translates to CASSAREPGDTQYF.

This chain joins TRBV18 and TRBJ1-5; TRBD1 matches at 12 bases. V was clipped by 5 bases and J by 6 bases; unmatched bases: 5. CDR3 size: 15 residues. Germline values: CDR1 KGHSH, CDR2 LQKENI. CDR3 loop: CASSSGTGGLQPQHF. CDR3 DNA sequence: TGTGCCAGCTCATCCGGGACAGGGGGCCTTCAGCCCCAGCATTTT.

In its sample, this clone was seen a few times. The chain couples TRBV5-4 to TRBJ1-6, with D possibly matching TRBD1 (6 bases). CDR1 SGHNT and CDR2 YYREEE come from the germline V gene (reference sequence). V lost 4 bases and J lost 9, with 14 bases in between. CDR3 length: 14 residues. CDR3 region: CASSPTGQSSPLHF. As DNA, the CDR3 is TGTGCCAGCAGCCCCACCGGACAGTCTTCACCCCTCCACTTT. Looking up the rest from reference TRBV5-4 and TRBJ1-6 gives the full variable domain: ETGVTQSPTHLIKTRGQQVTLRCSSQSGHNTVSWYQQALGQGPQFIFQYYREEENGRGNFPPRFSGLQFPNYSSELNVNALELDDSALYLCASSPTGQSSPLHFGNGTRLTVT.

This chain links TRBV14 with TRBJ2-7, with D possibly being TRBD2 (6 bases). The CDR3 loop spans 14 amino acids. The germline gives CDR1 SGHDN, CDR2 FVKESK. Trimming cost V 0 bases and J 6 bases, with 12 bases left between them. In DNA form, the CDR3 reads TGTGCCAGCAGCCAAGAAAGTCGCGGGGCCGAGCAGTACTTC. Residues: CASSQESRGAEQYF.

The rearrangement links TRBV9 to TRBJ2-7; maybe TRBD2 (5 bases). Between the trimmed V and J ends, which lost 2 bases and 3 bases, there was a span of 6 bases. Looked up from germline, CDR1 is SGDLS and CDR2 is YYNGEE. The CDR3 sequence is 12 residues long. The CDR3 loop is CASSVGDYEQYF. The CDR3 coding sequence is TGTGCCAGCAGCGTGGGAGACTACGAGCAGTACTTC.

The V call is TRBV28, the J call TRBJ1-5; D uncertain. This CDR3 is 17 amino acids long. Germline assignment: CDR1 MDHEN and CDR2 SYDVKM. V was trimmed by 5 bases and J by 7 bases, leaving 24 bases between them. In DNA form, the CDR3 reads TGTGCCAGCAGTCCCCACACCAACGACCAACTGAGGCAGCCCCAGCATTTT. Amino acids: CASSPHTNDQLRQPQHF.

This clone was observed once. The J gene is TRBJ2-7, the V gene TRBV6-5; D remains unclear. Per germline, CDR1 MNHEY and CDR2 SVGAGI. V was pared by 4 bases and J by 2 bases, with 3 bases between. The CDR3 has 11 residues. CDR3 protein: CASSSTYEQYF. The CDR3 DNA reads as TGTGCCAGCAGTTCAACCTACGAGCAGTACTTC.

The chain recombines TRBV28 with TRBJ1-3, with a tentative D call TRBD1 (5 bases). V was shortened by 5 bases and J by 0 bases, with 11 bases between the two germline ends. Germline CDR1 MDHEN, CDR2 SYDVKM. CDR3 length: 15 residues. The CDR3 DNA is TGTGCCAGCAGTCCCCATACAGGCTCTGGAAACACCATATATTTT. Amino acid sequence: CASSPHTGSGNTIYF.

V usage is TRBV4-1 and J usage is TRBJ2-3; 15 bases are shared with TRBD2. Per the germline V gene, CDR1 is MGHRA and CDR2 is YSYEKL. V lost 4 bases, J lost 5 bases, and 4 bases stayed unmatched. The CDR3 consists of 16 residues. The CDR3 loop reads CASSPGLAGGLDTQYF. The CDR3 nucleotides are TGCGCCAGCAGCCCGGGACTAGCGGGGGGTCTAGATACGCAGTATTTT.

The chain carries TRBV13 and TRBJ2-7; possible D gene TRBD2, 6 bases. Germline CDR1 is PRHDT and CDR2 is FYEKMQ (reference sequence). The ends were cut back, 2 bases at V and 3 bases at J, with 20 bases in the middle. The CDR3 has 17 residues. CDR3 nucleotide sequence: TGTGCCAGCAGCTTATCCAGGCGGGGTATAGGACACTACGAGCAGTACTTC. Translated: CASSLSRRGIGHYEQYF. Looking up the rest from reference TRBV13 and TRBJ2-7 gives the full variable domain: AAGVIQSPRHLIKEKRETATLKCYPIPRHDTVYWYQQGPGQDPQFLISFYEKMQSDKGSIPDRFSAQQFSDYHSELNMSSLELGDSALYFCASSLSRRGIGHYEQYFGPGTRLTVT.

The rearrangement joins TRBV18 to TRBJ2-2; the match to TRBD1 covers 9 bases. Germline assignment: CDR1 KGHSH and CDR2 LQKENI. V gave up 6 bases and J gave up 7 bases; unmatched junction bases: 6. This CDR3 spans 14 amino acids. CDR3 bases: TGTGCCAGCTCTCCTGGACAGGGGAACGGGGAGCTGTTTTTT. Translated: CASSPGQGNGELFF.

This clone was counted only a few times. This rearrangement joins TRBV28 to TRBJ1-2; TRBD1 agrees at 7 bases. The trim removed 5 bases at V and 4 bases at J, leaving 10 bases unmatched. The CDR3 runs 15 residues. Per germline, CDR1 MDHEN and CDR2 SYDVKM. The CDR3: CASSIPTGLSYGYTF. CDR3 nucleotides: TGTGCCAGCAGTATCCCGACAGGGCTCAGCTATGGCTACACCTTC.

The chain is built from TRBV19 and TRBJ1-2; D not resolved. The CDR3 runs 13 residues. The V gene's germline CDR1 is LNHDA and CDR2 SQIVND (reference sequence). Trimming left V 5 bases short and J 7 bases short, with 14 bases between. DNA of the CDR3: TGTGCCAGTAGTCCCCCATCCCTCGGTGGCTACACCTTC. Protein: CASSPPSLGGYTF. The full variable domain, its missing parts supplied by reference TRBV19 and TRBJ1-2, is DGGITQSPKYLFRKEGQNVTLSCEQNLNHDAMYWYRQDPGQGLRLIYYSQIVNDFQKGDIAEGYSVSREKKESFPLTVTSAQKNPTAFYLCASSPPSLGGYTFGSGTRLTVV.